The 21 T cell receptor beta chains presented below share a single source sample, sequenced in a study of PD-L1 blockade in urothelial cancer. Time point specified: pretreatment peripheral blood. Clones were sequenced by immunoSEQ multiplex PCR, and TCRdb holds only the in-frame ones, with some missing. The table has about 49,000 clones, more than 65% seen once. Sequencing used PBMCs, obtained around atezolizumab (anti-PD-L1) treatment. All receptors come from a man between 65 and 85 years old with urothelial cancer.

V gene TRBV12-1 combines with J gene TRBJ2-7; no DNA check was done on the table's D call, TRBD1. TRBV12-1 is classified as a pseudogene. The CDR3 sequence is 15 residues long. For the CDR3, the DNA is TGTGCCAGCCCGACCTACAGGGGGCCTTTCTACGAGCAGTACTTC. Encoded protein: CASPTYRGPFYEQYF.

The rearrangement joins TRBV29-1 to TRBJ2-1, with 10 bases lining up with TRBD2. With V trimmed by 6 bases and J by 5 bases, 7 bases remained unmatched. The CDR3 is made up of 14 amino acids. Per germline, CDR1 SQVTM and CDR2 ANQGSEA. In DNA form, the CDR3 reads TGCAGCGTCGGAGTAGCGGGAGGAAACAATGAGCAGTTCTTC. This sequence encodes CSVGVAGGNNEQFF.

The J gene is TRBJ1-1, the V gene TRBV28, with D unresolved. Germline values: CDR1 MDHEN, CDR2 SYDVKM. V lost 7 bases to trimming and J lost 2 bases, with 14 bases between them. The CDR3 length is 14 residues. The CDR3 nucleotides are TGTGCCAGCATACAGCCCCCAGCCAACACTGAAGCTTTCTTT. Amino acid sequence: CASIQPPANTEAFF.

This chain links TRBV12-5 with TRBJ2-3; TRBD1 matches 9 bases. Looked up from germline, CDR1 is LGHNT and CDR2 is FRNRAP. V lost 7 bases, J lost 7 bases, and 9 bases stayed unmatched. The CDR3 runs to 14 residues. The CDR3 nucleotides are TGTGCTAGTGCCTCGGGACAGGGTGGAAATACGCAGTATTTT. Its protein is CASASGQGGNTQYF.

The chain uses TRBV2 and TRBJ1-1, with 8 nucleotides matching TRBD1. The CDR3 is 15 amino acids. The germline CDR1 and CDR2 sequences are SNHLY and FYNNEI. V lost 5 bases and J lost 1; bases outside the gene matches: 6. Written as DNA, the CDR3 is TGTGCCAGCAGTTGGGTTGGACAGGGGAACACTGAAGCTTTCTTT. Protein product: CASSWVGQGNTEAFF.

The table lists this clone with a few counts. This chain uses TRBV30 with TRBJ2-5; D unclear. The CDR3 covers 12 residues. Germline V gene data show CDR1 as GTSNPN and CDR2 as SVGIG (reference sequence). V was cut by 4 bases and J by 0 bases, with 6 bases left in between. CDR3 DNA: TGTGCCTGGACCCCGTACCAAGAGACCCAGTACTTC. This encodes CAWTPYQETQYF.

This chain links TRBV15 with TRBJ2-7; 10 bases are a match to TRBD1. The germline V gene has CDR1 LNHNV and CDR2 YYDKDF (reference sequence). V lost 1 base to trimming and J lost 4 bases; unmatched junction nucleotides: 7. The CDR3 has 16 residues. In DNA form, the CDR3 reads TGTGCCACCAGCAGAGGGGGGGGACAGGGGATTTACGAGCAGTACTTC. Its translation: CATSRGGGQGIYEQYF.

This rearrangement joins TRBV5-1 to TRBJ2-3, with TRBD1 identical over 8 bases. CDR3 length equals 15 residues. Germline V CDR1 and CDR2: SGHRS, YFSETQ. Germline trimming cut 0 bases from V and 3 bases from J; bases unmatched to any gene: 3. The CDR3 nucleotides are TGCGCCAGCAGCTTGGAACAGGGGGGAACAGATACGCAGTATTTT. Its translation: CASSLEQGGTDTQYF.

V is TRBV25-1 and J is TRBJ2-7; TRBD2 aligns across 8 bases. CDR1 is MGHDK, CDR2 SYGVNS, per germline. V dropped 3 bases and J dropped 3; count of bases not matched to a gene: 7. CDR3 length equals 15 residues. As DNA, the CDR3 is TGTGCCAGCAGTGACCTTAGCGGGACATACTACGAGCAGTACTTC. Translation gives CASSDLSGTYYEQYF.

The V and J genes are TRBV2 and TRBJ1-2; D is possibly TRBD1 (6 bases). This CDR3 contains 14 residues. V gave up 6 bases and J gave up 3 bases, with 14 bases separating them. Germline V gives CDR1 SNHLY, CDR2 FYNNEI. The CDR3: CASRTSTGDYGYTF. The CDR3 coding sequence is TGTGCCAGCAGGACCTCGACAGGAGACTATGGCTACACCTTC.

The chain carries TRBV5-1 and TRBJ2-5, with 13 nucleotides matching TRBD2. The CDR3 is 17 amino acids. Germline CDR1 SGHRS, CDR2 YFSETQ. V lost 4 bases to trimming and J lost 2 bases; unmatched junction nucleotides: 8. The chain's CDR3 is CASSRTSGRFGQETQYF. The CDR3 bases are TGCGCCAGCAGCCGGACTAGCGGGAGATTCGGGCAAGAGACCCAGTACTTC.

The J gene is TRBJ2-7, the V gene TRBV18; the D gene is possibly TRBD1 (5 bases). V lost 5 bases and J 6 bases, leaving 14 bases between the germline ends. This CDR3 has 13 amino acids. Germline-derived CDR1 and CDR2 are KGHSH and LQKENI. CDR3 region: CASSTDMGGEQYF. CDR3 nucleotides: TGTGCCAGCTCAACGGACATGGGCGGCGAGCAGTACTTC.

Only a few counts were recorded for this clone. The chain joins TRBV5-4 to TRBJ2-3; possible D gene TRBD2, 6 bases. Per germline, CDR1 SGHNT and CDR2 YYREEE (reference sequence). V gave up 0 bases and J gave up 0 bases, with 8 bases separating them. The CDR3 runs to 15 residues. The CDR3 region is CASSLASGSTDTQYF. The DNA of the CDR3 is TGTGCCAGCAGCTTGGCGAGCGGGAGCACAGATACGCAGTATTTT. Looking up the rest from reference TRBV5-4 and TRBJ2-3 gives the full variable domain: ETGVTQSPTHLIKTRGQQVTLRCSSQSGHNTVSWYQQALGQGPQFIFQYYREEENGRGNFPPRFSGLQFPNYSSELNVNALELDDSALYLCASSLASGSTDTQYFGPGTRLTVL.

J is TRBJ2-5 and V is TRBV18; D remains ambiguous. Trimming took off 2 bases at V and 5 bases at J, with 9 bases between the two ends. Germline V lookup: CDR1 KGHSH, CDR2 LQKENI. The CDR3 sequence is 13 residues long. CDR3 residues: CASSPGAEETQYF. CDR3 sequence (DNA): TGTGCCAGCTCACCAGGCGCGGAGGAGACCCAGTACTTC.

V is TRBV5-1 and J is TRBJ2-6, with D perhaps TRBD1 (7 bases). Deletions cut 4 bases from V and 1 base from J, with 18 bases between. The V gene's germline CDR1 is SGHRS and CDR2 YFSETQ. This CDR3 has 18 residues. The CDR3 bases are TGCGCCAGCAGCCGGGGCGGGACAGTCCTATCTGGGGCCAACGTCCTGACTTTC. Encoded protein: CASSRGGTVLSGANVLTF.

Note on this clone: At one of its ends the junction is not consistent with the germline gene, which may arise from a read error. This chain links TRBV7-7 with TRBJ2-5, with 11 bases aligning to TRBD1. The CDR3 consists of 15 residues. Germline CDR1 is SSHAT and CDR2 is FNYEAQ (reference sequence). CDR3 protein: CASSLAGTGGETQYF. As DNA, the CDR3 is TGTGCTAGCAGCTTAGCCGGGACAGGGGGAGAGACCCAGTACTTC. The full variable domain, its missing parts supplied by reference TRBV7-7 and TRBJ2-5, is GAGVSQSPRYKVTKRGQDVTLRCDPISSHATLYWYQQALGQGPEFLTYFNYEAQPDKSGLPSDRFSAERPEGSISTLTIQRTEQRDSAMYRCASSLAGTGGETQYFGPGTRLLVL.

This clone was seen a single time. The rearrangement joins TRBV29-1 to TRBJ2-7; D not certain. The CDR3 has 13 residues. Trimming removed 5 bases from V and 0 bases from J, with 11 bases in between. CDR1 and CDR2 from the germline V gene are SQVTM and ANQGSEA. CDR3 sequence: CSVILPSSYEQYF. Here the CDR3 DNA reads TGCAGCGTTATCCTCCCGAGCTCCTACGAGCAGTACTTC.

This chain connects TRBV10-1 to TRBJ2-7; no definite D call. The germline V and J ends were trimmed by 2 bases and 3 bases, with 8 bases remaining between them. The germline V gene encodes CDR1 WNHNN and CDR2 SYGVQD (reference sequence). This CDR3 contains 13 residues. As DNA, the CDR3 is TGCGCCAGCAGTGAGGGCCCGATCTACGAGCAGTACTTC. It encodes CASSEGPIYEQYF.

The chain carries TRBV27 and TRBJ2-7, with 7 nucleotides matching TRBD2. Germline CDR1 and CDR2: MNHEY and SMNVEV (reference sequence). CDR3 length equals 15 residues. With 0 bases clipped from V and 0 bases from J, the junction kept 2 bases outside the gene matches. Here the CDR3 reads CASSLSTSHSYEQYF. CDR3 in DNA: TGTGCCAGCAGTTTATCGACTAGCCACTCCTACGAGCAGTACTTC.

This rearrangement joins TRBV6-1 to TRBJ1-3, with 8 bases matching TRBD1. The CDR3 has 15 amino acids. The V segment lost 6 bases and the J segment 0 bases; nucleotides outside the gene matches: 4. Germline V CDR1 and CDR2: MNHNS, SASEGT. In DNA, the CDR3 is TGTGCCAGCAGCCCCACAGGGGGCTCTGGAAACACCATATATTTT. Translated: CASSPTGGSGNTIYF.

This rearrangement joins TRBV6-6 to TRBJ2-7; TRBD2 agrees at 10 bases. The trim removed 5 bases at V and 7 bases at J, leaving 8 bases unmatched. Germline V gene lookup returns CDR1 MNHNY and CDR2 SVGAGI (reference sequence). The CDR3 has 14 residues. For the CDR3, the DNA is TGTGCCAGCAGTCTGCTAGCGGGAGAGGGAGAGCAGTACTTC. As protein: CASSLLAGEGEQYF.